This TCR beta chain derives from a study of shared clonotypes between healthy human individuals. Study-level points and caveats: Clonotypes which were not shared had lower generation probabilities than clonotypes that all four donors shared.

As regards this clone: Its antigen is still unknown. Within the sample, other DNA sequences also encode this same CDR3.

CD45RO-negative CD8 cells positively selected for CCR7 made up the naive population, which excluded terminally differentiated effector memory CD45RA+ cells. CDR3 length: 12 residues. Trimming stripped 2 bases from V and 4 bases from J, with 2 bases between. CDR1 and CDR2 (germline): MNHEY, SMNVEV (reference sequence). Assay runs were performed at deep level. Generated by immunoSEQ multiplex PCR, the TCRdb table keeps only in-frame clones and is missing some. The data hold about 2,100,000 clones, with about 92% observed a single time. This chain links TRBV27 with TRBJ2-2, with D uncertain. The sequencing input was naive CD8+ T cells from PBMCs. The source is a man between 18 and 35 years old in good health. Some clones in this sample may be carry-over from other donors' samples. CDR3 region: CASSLRTGELFF. DNA of the CDR3: TGTGCCAGCAGTTTACGCACCGGGGAGCTGTTTTTT.